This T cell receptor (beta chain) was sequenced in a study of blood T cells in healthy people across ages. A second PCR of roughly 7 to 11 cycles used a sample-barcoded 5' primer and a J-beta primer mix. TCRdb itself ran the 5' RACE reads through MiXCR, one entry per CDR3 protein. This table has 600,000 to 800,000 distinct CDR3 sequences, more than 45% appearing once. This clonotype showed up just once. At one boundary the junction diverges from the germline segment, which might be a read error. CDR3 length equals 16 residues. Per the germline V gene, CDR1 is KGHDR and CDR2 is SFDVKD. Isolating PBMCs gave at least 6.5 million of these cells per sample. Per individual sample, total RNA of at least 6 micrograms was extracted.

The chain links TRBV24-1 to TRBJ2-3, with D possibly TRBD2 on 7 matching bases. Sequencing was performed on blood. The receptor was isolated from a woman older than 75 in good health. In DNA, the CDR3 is TGTGCCACCAGTGAAGCGGGACACCCTAGCGCAGATATGCAGTATTTT. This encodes CATSEAGHPSADMQYF.